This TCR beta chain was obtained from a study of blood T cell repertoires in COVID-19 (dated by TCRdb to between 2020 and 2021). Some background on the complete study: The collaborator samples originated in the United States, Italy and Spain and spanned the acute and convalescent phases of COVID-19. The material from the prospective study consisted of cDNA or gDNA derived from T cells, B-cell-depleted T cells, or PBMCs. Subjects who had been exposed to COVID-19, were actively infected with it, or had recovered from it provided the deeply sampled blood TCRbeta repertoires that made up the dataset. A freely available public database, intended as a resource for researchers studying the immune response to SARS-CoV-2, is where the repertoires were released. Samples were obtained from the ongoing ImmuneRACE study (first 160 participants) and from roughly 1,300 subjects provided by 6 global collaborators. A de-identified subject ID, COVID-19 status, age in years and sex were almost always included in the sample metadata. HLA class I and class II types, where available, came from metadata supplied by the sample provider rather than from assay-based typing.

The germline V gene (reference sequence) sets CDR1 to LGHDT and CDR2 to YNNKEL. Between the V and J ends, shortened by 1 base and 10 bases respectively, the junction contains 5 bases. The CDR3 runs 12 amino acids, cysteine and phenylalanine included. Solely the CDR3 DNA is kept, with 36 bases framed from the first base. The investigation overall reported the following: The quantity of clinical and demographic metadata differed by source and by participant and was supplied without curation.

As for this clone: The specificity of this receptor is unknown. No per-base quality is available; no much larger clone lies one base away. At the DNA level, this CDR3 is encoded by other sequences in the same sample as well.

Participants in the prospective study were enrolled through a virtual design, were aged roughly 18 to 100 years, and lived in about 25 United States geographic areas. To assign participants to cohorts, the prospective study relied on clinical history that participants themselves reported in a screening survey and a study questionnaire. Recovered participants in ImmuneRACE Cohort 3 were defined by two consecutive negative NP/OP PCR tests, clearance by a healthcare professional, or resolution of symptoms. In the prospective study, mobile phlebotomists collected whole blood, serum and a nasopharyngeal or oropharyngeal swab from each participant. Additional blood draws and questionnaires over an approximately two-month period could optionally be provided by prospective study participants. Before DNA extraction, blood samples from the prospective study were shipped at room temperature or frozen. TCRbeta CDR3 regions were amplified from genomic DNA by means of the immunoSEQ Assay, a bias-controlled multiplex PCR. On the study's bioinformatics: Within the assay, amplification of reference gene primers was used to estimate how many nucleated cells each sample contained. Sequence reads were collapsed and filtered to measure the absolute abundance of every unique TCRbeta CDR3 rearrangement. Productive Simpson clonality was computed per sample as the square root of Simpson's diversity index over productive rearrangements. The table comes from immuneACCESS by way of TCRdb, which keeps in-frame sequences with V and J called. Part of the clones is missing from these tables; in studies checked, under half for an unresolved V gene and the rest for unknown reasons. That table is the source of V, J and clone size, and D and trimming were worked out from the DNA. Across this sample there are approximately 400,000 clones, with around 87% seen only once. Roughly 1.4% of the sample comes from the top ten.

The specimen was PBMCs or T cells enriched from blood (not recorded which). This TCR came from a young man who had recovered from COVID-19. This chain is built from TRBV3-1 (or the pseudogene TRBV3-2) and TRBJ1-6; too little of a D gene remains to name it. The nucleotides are TGTGCCAGCAGCCAAGGCGGCTCACCCCTCCACTTT. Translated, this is CASSQGGSPLHF.